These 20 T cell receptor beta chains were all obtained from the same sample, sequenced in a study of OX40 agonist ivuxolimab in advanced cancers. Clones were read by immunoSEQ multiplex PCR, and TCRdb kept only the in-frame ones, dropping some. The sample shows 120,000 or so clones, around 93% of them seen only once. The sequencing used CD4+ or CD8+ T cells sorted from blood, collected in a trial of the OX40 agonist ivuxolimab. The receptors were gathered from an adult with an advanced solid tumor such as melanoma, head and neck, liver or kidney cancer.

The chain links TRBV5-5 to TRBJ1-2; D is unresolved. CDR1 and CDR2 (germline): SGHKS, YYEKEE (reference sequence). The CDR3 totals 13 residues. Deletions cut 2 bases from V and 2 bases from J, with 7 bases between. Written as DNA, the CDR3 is TGTGCCAGCAGCTTATCGGGGAACTATGGCTACACCTTC. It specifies CASSLSGNYGYTF.

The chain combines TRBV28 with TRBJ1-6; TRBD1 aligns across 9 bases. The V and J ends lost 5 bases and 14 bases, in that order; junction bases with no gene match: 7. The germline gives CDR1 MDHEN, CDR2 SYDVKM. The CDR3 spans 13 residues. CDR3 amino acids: CASSGDRVVSLHF. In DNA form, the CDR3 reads TGTGCCAGCAGTGGGGACAGGGTGGTTTCCCTCCACTTT.

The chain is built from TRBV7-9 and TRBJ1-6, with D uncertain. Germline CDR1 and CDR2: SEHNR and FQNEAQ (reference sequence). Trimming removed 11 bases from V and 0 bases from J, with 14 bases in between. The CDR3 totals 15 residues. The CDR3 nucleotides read TGTGCCGCCGCGCCGCCGAGCTCCTATAATTCACCCCTCCACTTT. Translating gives CAAAPPSSYNSPLHF.

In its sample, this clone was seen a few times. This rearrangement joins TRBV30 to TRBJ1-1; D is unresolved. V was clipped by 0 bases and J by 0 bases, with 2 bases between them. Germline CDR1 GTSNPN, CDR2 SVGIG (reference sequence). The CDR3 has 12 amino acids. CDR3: CAWSVMNTEAFF. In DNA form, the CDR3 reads TGTGCCTGGAGTGTAATGAACACTGAAGCTTTCTTT. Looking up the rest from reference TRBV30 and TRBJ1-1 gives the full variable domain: SQTIHQWPATLVQPVGSPLSLECTVEGTSNPNLYWYRQAAGRGLQLLFYSVGIGQISSEVPQNLSASRPQDRQFILSSKKLLLSDSGFYLCAWSVMNTEAFFGQGTRLTVV.

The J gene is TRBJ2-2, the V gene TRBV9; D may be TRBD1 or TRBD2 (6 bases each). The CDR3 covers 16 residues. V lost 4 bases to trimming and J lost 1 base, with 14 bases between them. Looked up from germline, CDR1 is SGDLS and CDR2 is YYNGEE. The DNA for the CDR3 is TGTGCCAGCAGCCCAGGCGCGGGACAGAACACCGGGGAGCTGTTTTTT. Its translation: CASSPGAGQNTGELFF.

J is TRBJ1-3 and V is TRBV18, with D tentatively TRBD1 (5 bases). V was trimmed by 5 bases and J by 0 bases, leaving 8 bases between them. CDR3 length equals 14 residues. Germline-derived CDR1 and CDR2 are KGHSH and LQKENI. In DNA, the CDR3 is TGTGCCAGCTCAGACCAGGGCTCTGGAAACACCATATATTTT. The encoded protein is CASSDQGSGNTIYF.

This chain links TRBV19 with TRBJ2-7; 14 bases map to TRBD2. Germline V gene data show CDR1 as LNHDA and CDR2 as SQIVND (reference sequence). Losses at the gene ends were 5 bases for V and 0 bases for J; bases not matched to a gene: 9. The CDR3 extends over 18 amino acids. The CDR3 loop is CASSARLAGGTSSYEQYF. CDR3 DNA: TGTGCCAGTAGTGCCCGACTAGCGGGAGGGACCAGCTCCTACGAGCAGTACTTC. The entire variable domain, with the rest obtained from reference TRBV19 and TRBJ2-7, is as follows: DGGITQSPKYLFRKEGQNVTLSCEQNLNHDAMYWYRQDPGQGLRLIYYSQIVNDFQKGDIAEGYSVSREKKESFPLTVTSAQKNPTAFYLCASSARLAGGTSSYEQYFGPGTRLTVT.

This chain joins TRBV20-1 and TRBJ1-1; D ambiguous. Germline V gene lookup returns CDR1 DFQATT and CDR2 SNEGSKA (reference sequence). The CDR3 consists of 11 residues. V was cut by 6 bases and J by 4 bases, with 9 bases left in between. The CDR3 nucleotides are TGCAGTGCCACTTTGAGCACTGAAGCTTTCTTT. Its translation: CSATLSTEAFF.

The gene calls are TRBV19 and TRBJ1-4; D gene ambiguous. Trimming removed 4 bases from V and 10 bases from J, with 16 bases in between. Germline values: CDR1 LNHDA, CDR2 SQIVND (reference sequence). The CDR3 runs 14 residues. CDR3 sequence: CASSNDRMDGKLFF. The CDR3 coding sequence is TGTGCCAGTAGTAACGACCGCATGGACGGAAAACTGTTTTTT. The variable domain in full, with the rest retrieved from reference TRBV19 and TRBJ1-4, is DGGITQSPKYLFRKEGQNVTLSCEQNLNHDAMYWYRQDPGQGLRLIYYSQIVNDFQKGDIAEGYSVSREKKESFPLTVTSAQKNPTAFYLCASSNDRMDGKLFFGSGTQLSVL.

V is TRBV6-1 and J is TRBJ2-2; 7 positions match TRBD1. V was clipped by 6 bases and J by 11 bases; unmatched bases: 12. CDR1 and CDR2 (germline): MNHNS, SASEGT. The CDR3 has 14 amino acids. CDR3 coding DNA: TGTGCCAGCAGCCCCCGGGACAGTGGGAGCGAGCTGTTTTTT. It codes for CASSPRDSGSELFF.

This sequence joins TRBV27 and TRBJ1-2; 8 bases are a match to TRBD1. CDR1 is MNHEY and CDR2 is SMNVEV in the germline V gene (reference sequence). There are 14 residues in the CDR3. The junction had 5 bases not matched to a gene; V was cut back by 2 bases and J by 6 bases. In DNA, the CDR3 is TGTGCCAGCAGTTTAAGGCAGGGGGCACATGGCTACACCTTC. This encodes CASSLRQGAHGYTF.

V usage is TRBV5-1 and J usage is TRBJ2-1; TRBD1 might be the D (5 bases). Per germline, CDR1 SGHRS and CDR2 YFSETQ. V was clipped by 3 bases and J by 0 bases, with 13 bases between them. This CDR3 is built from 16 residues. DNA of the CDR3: TGCGCCAGCAGCTGGGGCAGGAGCGCCTCCTACAATGAGCAGTTCTTC. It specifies CASSWGRSASYNEQFF.

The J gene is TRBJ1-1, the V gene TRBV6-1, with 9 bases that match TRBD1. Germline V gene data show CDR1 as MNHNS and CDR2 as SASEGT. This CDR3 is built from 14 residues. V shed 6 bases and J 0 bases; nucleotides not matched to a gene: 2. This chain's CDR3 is CASRWDRVNTEAFF. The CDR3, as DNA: TGTGCCAGCAGGTGGGACAGGGTGAACACTGAAGCTTTCTTT.

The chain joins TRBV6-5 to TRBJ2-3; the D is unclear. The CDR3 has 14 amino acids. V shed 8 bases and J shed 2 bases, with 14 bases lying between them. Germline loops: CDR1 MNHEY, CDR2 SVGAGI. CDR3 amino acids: CASSPGLVTDTQYF. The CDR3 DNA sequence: TGTGCCAGCTCTCCGGGCCTTGTCACAGATACGCAGTATTTT.

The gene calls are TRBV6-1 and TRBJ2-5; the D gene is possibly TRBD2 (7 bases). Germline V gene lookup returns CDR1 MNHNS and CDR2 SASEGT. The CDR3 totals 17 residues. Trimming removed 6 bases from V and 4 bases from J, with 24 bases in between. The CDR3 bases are TGTGCCAGCAGCGAACCCCCGGGCGGGGGCGGAGGAGAGACCCAGTACTTC. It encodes CASSEPPGGGGGETQYF.

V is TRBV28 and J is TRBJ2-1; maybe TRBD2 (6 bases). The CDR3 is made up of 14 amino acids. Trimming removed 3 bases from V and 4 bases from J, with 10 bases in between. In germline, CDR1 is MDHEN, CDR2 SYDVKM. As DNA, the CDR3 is TGTGCCAGCAGTTTTGGAGGGGCTTACAATGAGCAGTTCTTC. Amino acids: CASSFGGAYNEQFF.

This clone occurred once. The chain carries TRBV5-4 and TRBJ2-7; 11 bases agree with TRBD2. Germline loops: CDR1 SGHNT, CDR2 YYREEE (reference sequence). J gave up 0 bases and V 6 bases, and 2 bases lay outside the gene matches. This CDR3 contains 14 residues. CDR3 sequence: CASTGLAGSYEQYF. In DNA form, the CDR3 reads TGTGCCAGCACAGGACTAGCGGGCTCCTACGAGCAGTACTTC.

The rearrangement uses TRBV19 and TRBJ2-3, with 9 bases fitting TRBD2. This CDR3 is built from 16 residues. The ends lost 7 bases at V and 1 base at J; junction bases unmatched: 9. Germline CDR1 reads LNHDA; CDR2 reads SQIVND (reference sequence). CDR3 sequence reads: CASTKRAGGGTDTQYF. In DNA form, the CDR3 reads TGTGCCAGTACTAAAAGGGCGGGAGGGGGCACAGATACGCAGTATTTT.

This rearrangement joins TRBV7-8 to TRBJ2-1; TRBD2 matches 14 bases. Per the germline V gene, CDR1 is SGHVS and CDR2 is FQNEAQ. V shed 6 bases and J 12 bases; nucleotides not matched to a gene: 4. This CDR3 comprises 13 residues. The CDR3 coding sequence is TGTGCCAGCAGGGGACTAGCGGGAGTTGGGCAGTTCTTC. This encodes CASRGLAGVGQFF.

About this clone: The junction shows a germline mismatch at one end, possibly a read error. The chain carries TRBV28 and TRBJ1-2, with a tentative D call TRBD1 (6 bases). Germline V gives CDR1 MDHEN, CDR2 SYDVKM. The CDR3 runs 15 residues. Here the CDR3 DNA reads TGTGCCAGCCGGGAGGTGGGGGCAGGGCTATGGAGCTACGCCTTC. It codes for CASREVGAGLWSYAF.